This T cell receptor (beta chain) is from a study of blood T cells in healthy people across ages. Points from the study as a whole: The study found more naive CD4+ cells and higher diversity in long-lived than aged donors. While age rose, TCR beta diversity per million T cells dropped in a roughly linear way.

Drawing of peripheral blood yielded about 9.7 milliliters from each donor. The CDR3 runs 11 residues. Trimming left V 6 bases short and J 6 bases short, with 6 bases between. Germline V gene data show CDR1 as MNHEY and CDR2 as SMNVEV (reference sequence). This clonotype occurred a few times. Its cognate antigen is unknown. Primers used in a second PCR of about 7 to 12 cycles were a sample-barcoded 5' primer and a J-beta primer mix. A minimum of 2.5 million CDR3-containing paired-end reads was obtained for each sample. TCRdb re-called the 5' RACE reads through MiXCR, storing one row per CDR3 protein. The table includes about 1,400,000 distinct CDR3 sequences, 42% detected once.

This clonotype originated in a woman between 18 and 29 years old in good health. This chain links TRBV27 with TRBJ2-1; unclear D gene. The sequenced sample consisted of blood. This chain's CDR3 is CASRLLNEQFF. For the CDR3, the DNA is TGTGCCAGCAGACTCCTCAATGAGCAGTTCTTC.